A selection of T cell receptor beta chains follows, all from one sample in a study of blood T cells in healthy people across ages. Each CDR3 protein gets one entry after TCRdb re-called the 5' RACE reads with MiXCR. The sample yields over 1,300,000 distinct CDR3 sequences, approximately 59% seen once. Sample: blood. These receptors were collected from a man aged 18 to 29 in good health. Both conserved end residues are part of each CDR3. The order of the fields is J gene, clone size, D gene, V gene, CDR3 DNA, CDR3 protein. A D gene is named only where the DNA matches it firmly. Only part of the rows carry a size: once, few, many, or a class if the clone is expanded.

>TRBJ2-5|once|.|TRBV6-6
TGTGCCAGCAGTCCGACGCCAGGGATCCGGGAGACCCAGTACTTC
CASSPTPGIRETQYF
>TRBJ2-5|once|.|TRBV7-2
TGTGCCAGCAGCTTAGAGTCGAGGAAGGTGACCCAGTACTTC
CASSLESRKVTQYF
>TRBJ2-2|.|TRBD2|TRBV2
TGTGCCAGCAAACCTAGCGGAATAACACCGTTCGAGCTGTTTTTT
CASKPSGITPFELFF
>TRBJ2-1|.|.|TRBV2
TGTGCCAGCAGGACCGGGACTCCCTACAATGAGCAGTTCTTC
CASRTGTPYNEQFF
>TRBJ2-7|few|.|TRBV7-9
TGTGCCAGCAGTGCGCCCTCCACACAGTACGAGCAGTACTTC
CASSAPSTQYEQYF
>TRBJ1-5|few|.|TRBV5-1
TGCGCCAGCAGCGTCGGGGTAGCGGGTCAGCCCCAGCATTTT
CASSVGVAGQPQHF
>TRBJ1-5|.|.|TRBV6-2/TRBV6-3
TGTGCCAGCGCGGCCCGGATGTACCAGCCCCAGCATTTT
CASAARMYQPQHF
>TRBJ2-5|.|.|TRBV12-3/TRBV12-4
TGTGCCAGCAGTTTTATCGGGGAAAAGAGTGAGCAGTACTTC
CASSFIGEKSEQYF
>TRBJ2-3|.|.|TRBV6-2/TRBV6-3
TGTGCCAGCAATCGCAGGGGAGGCACAGATACGCAGTATTTT
CASNRRGGTDTQYF
>TRBJ1-5|.|.|TRBV2
TGTGCCAGCGGAGGAGAGCTCAATCAGCCCCAGCATTTT
CASGGELNQPQHF
>TRBJ2-7|.|.|TRBV20-1
TGCAGTGCTGTACAGGTTTCCTACGAGCAGTACTTC
CSAVQVSYEQYF
>TRBJ2-7|.|TRBD1|TRBV7-6
TGTGCCAGCAGCCCCCAAACGGGACAGACCTACGAGCAGTACTTC
CASSPQTGQTYEQYF
>TRBJ2-5|.|.|TRBV7-8
TGTGCCAGCAGCTTAGTCGGGGGCCGGAGGCCTAAAGAGACCCAGTACTTC
CASSLVGGRRPKETQYF
>TRBJ2-2|.|TRBD2|TRBV12-3/TRBV12-4
TGTGCCAGCAGTCCCCGCGGGGGCGGGGAGCTGTTTTTT
CASSPRGGGELFF
>TRBJ2-5|.|.|TRBV20-1
TGCAGTGCAACCATGGGAGAGACCCAGTACTTC
CSATMGETQYF
>TRBJ2-3|few|.|TRBV7-9
TGTGCCAGCAGCTTAGTGGGGGCTAGGGATACGCAGTATTTT
CASSLVGARDTQYF
>TRBJ1-5|few|.|TRBV6-5
TGTGCCAGCAGGCCCCAGGGGATCAATCAGCCCCAGCATTTT
CASRPQGINQPQHF
>TRBJ2-7|.|TRBD2|TRBV2
TGTGCCAGCAGTGAAGGACCGAATCGAGCGGGAGGGTGGCAAACCGAGCAGTACTTC
CASSEGPNRAGGWQTEQYF
>TRBJ2-7|.|TRBD1|TRBV29-1
TGCAGCGTTCGGACAGGAGACTCCTACGAGCAGTACTTC
CSVRTGDSYEQYF
>TRBJ2-7|.|.|TRBV5-1
TGCGCCAGCAGCTTGGGTAGCTACCCCTACGAGCAGTACTTC
CASSLGSYPYEQYF
>TRBJ2-2|.|.|TRBV20-1
TGCAGTGCCAGAGGCCGATTGGACACCGGGGAGCTGTTTTTT
CSARGRLDTGELFF
>TRBJ2-7|.|.|TRBV4-2
TGTGCCAGCAGCCAAGACGGCTGGGGGAGCTCCTACGAGCAGTACTTC
CASSQDGWGSSYEQYF
>TRBJ2-3|.|.|TRBV13
TGTGCCAGCGATAAACGGTCTTGGACAGATACGCAGTATTTT
CASDKRSWTDTQYF
>TRBJ2-7|.|TRBD1|TRBV4-1
TGCGCCAGCAGCCAACTAACCGGGACAGGGTCCCACGAGCAGTACTTC
CASSQLTGTGSHEQYF
>TRBJ1-5|.|.|TRBV2
TGTGCCAGCCGAGACAGCAGCAATCAGCCCCAGCATTTT
CASRDSSNQPQHF
>TRBJ2-7|.|.|TRBV4-2
TGTGCCAGCAGCCCTCGACAGGGGACTACCTACGAGCAGTACTTC
CASSPRQGTTYEQYF
>TRBJ2-3|.|.|TRBV10-3
TGTGCCATCAGTGAAGTGACAGTGAGCACAGATACGCAGTATTTT
CAISEVTVSTDTQYF
>TRBJ2-1|few|.|TRBV20-1
TGCAGTGCCCAACTAGCATTTGAGCAGTTCTTC
CSAQLAFEQFF
>TRBJ2-4|.|.|TRBV7-9
TGTGCCAGCAGCTTATTGGCAGACATAGCCAAAAACATTCAGTACTTC
CASSLLADIAKNIQYF
>TRBJ1-6|.|TRBD1|TRBV7-2
TGTGCCAGCAGCGACGGGACAGCTAATTCACCCCTCCACTTT
CASSDGTANSPLHF
>TRBJ2-3|.|.|TRBV4-1
TGCGCCAGCAAGACCTCGCTTCCCACAGATACGCAGTATTTT
CASKTSLPTDTQYF
>TRBJ2-4|.|.|TRBV4-1
TGCGCCAGCAGCCAAGACCGCACAAAACGAATAGCCAAAAACATTCAGTACTTC
CASSQDRTKRIAKNIQYF
>TRBJ2-6|.|TRBD1|TRBV7-2
TGTACCAGCAGCCCCAGGGGGTGGTCCGGGGCCAACGTCCTGACTTTC
CTSSPRGWSGANVLTF
>TRBJ2-3|many|TRBD2|TRBV4-3
TGCGCCAGCAGCCAAGCCGGGGGGGCCGCAGATACGCAGTATTTT
CASSQAGGAADTQYF
>TRBJ2-1|few|TRBD1|TRBV27
TGTGCCAGCAGTTGGGACAGGTACAATGAGCAGTTCTTC
CASSWDRYNEQFF
>TRBJ2-5|.|TRBD2|TRBV29-1
TGCAGCGTTGAGGCTAGCGGGAGAGGCGAGACCCAGTACTTC
CSVEASGRGETQYF
>TRBJ1-1|.|.|TRBV4-2
TGTGCCAGCAGCCAAGTGGAGGGGATTGAAGCTTTCTTT
CASSQVEGIEAFF
>TRBJ1-2|.|.|TRBV6-5
TGTGCCAGCAGTTACACGGGGGAATTAGATGGCTACACCTTC
CASSYTGELDGYTF
>TRBJ1-1|.|.|TRBV20-1
TGCAGTGCTAGAGAAACGGACGGCCTGAACACTGAAGCTTTCTTT
CSARETDGLNTEAFF
>TRBJ1-2|.|TRBD1|TRBV6-5
TGTGCCAGCAGTTCATCGGGAGGGGGCAACTATGGCTACACCTTC
CASSSSGGGNYGYTF
>TRBJ2-7|few|.|TRBV3-1
TGTGCCAGCAGCCAAGTAACACAGGGAACCTACGAGCAGTACTTC
CASSQVTQGTYEQYF
>TRBJ2-1|few|.|TRBV4-3
TGCGCCAGCAGCCAAGTTCTCAATAATGAGCAGTTCTTC
CASSQVLNNEQFF
>TRBJ1-2|few|.|TRBV7-9
TGTGCCAGCAGCAACTCGACAGCCTCGGGCTATGGCTACATCTTC
CASSNSTASGYGYIF
>TRBJ1-2|.|.|TRBV7-2
TGTGCCAGCAGCTTAGTACCCGACACAAACTATGGCTACACCTTC
CASSLVPDTNYGYTF
>TRBJ2-7|.|.|TRBV20-1
TGCAGTGCTAGATCCCTAGTGGGGTTTGGCTACGAGCAGTACTTC
CSARSLVGFGYEQYF
>TRBJ2-3|.|TRBD2|TRBV6-6
TGTGCCAGCAGCCCCCTTGCAGGACTAGCCTCGGATACGCAGTATTTT
CASSPLAGLASDTQYF
>TRBJ1-2|.|TRBD1|TRBV29-1
TGCAGCGTTGATCCCCAGGGGGCGTATGGCTACACCTTC
CSVDPQGAYGYTF
>TRBJ1-2|.|TRBD1|TRBV6-5
TGTGCCAGCAGTTGGGGACAGAAGAACTATGGCTACACCTTC
CASSWGQKNYGYTF
>TRBJ1-5|.|TRBD1|TRBV12-3/TRBV12-4
TGTGCCAGCAGTGTGACAGGGACCAGACAGCCCCAGCATTTT
CASSVTGTRQPQHF
>TRBJ1-1|.|.|TRBV12-3/TRBV12-4
TGTGCCAGCAGTTACGAGTGGGGCACTGAAGCTTTCTTT
CASSYEWGTEAFF
>TRBJ2-1|.|TRBD2|TRBV7-2
TGTGCCAGCAGCTTAACTAGCGGGTTACACAATGAGCAGTTCTTC
CASSLTSGLHNEQFF
>TRBJ2-7|.|TRBD2|TRBV18
TGTGCCAGCTCGGTAGCGGGACAAGGATCCTACGAGCAGTACTTC
CASSVAGQGSYEQYF
>TRBJ2-5|few|TRBD2|TRBV3-1
TGTGCCAGCAGCCAAGGGCCGGTAGCGGGGCAAGAGACCCAGTACTTC
CASSQGPVAGQETQYF
>TRBJ2-7|.|.|TRBV7-2
TGTGCCAGCAGCTTAGCGCAGGGGATCTACGAGCAGTACTTC
CASSLAQGIYEQYF
>TRBJ1-6|few|TRBD1|TRBV3-1
TGTGCCAGCAGCCAAGTGGGACAGGGTTCACCCCTCCACTTT
CASSQVGQGSPLHF